These 32 T cell receptor beta chains were all obtained from the same sample, sequenced in a study of cytomegalovirus exposure and HLA in healthy donors. Researchers ran the PCR with 60 Vbeta and 13 Jbeta primers. Assay used: immunoSEQ multiplex PCR; TCRdb lists only in-frame clones, some missing. The repertoire holds 75,000 to 95,000 clones, with around 66% as singletons. Sequenced sample: PBMCs. These receptors all come from a man aged 30 to 45 in good health and CMV-seronegative.

As to this clone: A junction end diverges from the germline sequence, so it may reflect a read error. Additional DNA sequences in this sample encode the identical CDR3. The chain recombines TRBV6-5 with TRBJ2-3; 9 bases are a match to TRBD2. This CDR3 region has 14 residues. Germline assignment: CDR1 MNHEY and CDR2 SVGAGI. Here the CDR3 DNA reads TGTGCTAGCAAAATAGCGGGAGCGGTAGATACGCAGTATTTT. Amino acid sequence: CASKIAGAVDTQYF.

This chain connects TRBV4-3 to TRBJ2-4; D remains unclear. The CDR3 is made up of 15 amino acids. V lost 0 bases and J lost 0, with 6 bases in between. Germline V gene sequence: CDR1 LGHNA, CDR2 YSLEER. The CDR3 here is CASSQDFLAKNIQYF. The CDR3 coding sequence is TGCGCCAGCAGCCAAGATTTCCTAGCCAAAAACATTCAGTACTTC.

CDR3 DNA: TGTGCCAGCAGCTTAGCCATTTTGCGAGATACGCAGTATTTT. This sequence encodes CASSLAILRDTQYF. V is TRBV7-6 and J is TRBJ2-3; D remains unclear. This CDR3 has 14 amino acids. The ends were cut back, 0 bases at V and 5 bases at J, with 9 bases in the middle. From germline, CDR1 is SGHVS and CDR2 FNYEAQ.

This clone was detected once. V usage is TRBV7-2 and J usage is TRBJ1-5; D uncertain. CDR3 length equals 14 residues. Germline CDR1 reads SGHTA; CDR2 reads FQGNSA. Trimming removed 1 base from V and 3 bases from J, with 7 bases in between. The CDR3 DNA is TGTGCCAGCAGCTTAGTCAGAAACAATCAGCCCCAGCATTTT. As protein: CASSLVRNNQPQHF.

The rearrangement joins TRBV7-3 to TRBJ2-2, with 9 bases matching TRBD2. The CDR3 sequence is 15 residues long. Trimming cost V 6 bases and J 4 bases; bases outside gene matches: 6. From germline, CDR1 is SGHTA and CDR2 FQGTGA. CDR3 coding DNA: TGTGCCAGCAGATTAGCGGGAGAAGGCACCGGGGAGCTGTTTTTT. Amino acid sequence: CASRLAGEGTGELFF.

This clone was observed a handful of times. At the DNA level, this CDR3 is encoded by other sequences in the same sample as well. For the CDR3, the DNA is TGTGCCAGCAGTGACTCCGGGGGGGGCCCCACAGATACGCAGTATTTT. Protein: CASSDSGGGPTDTQYF. The rearrangement uses TRBV6-4 and TRBJ2-3; 8 nucleotides line up with TRBD2. Per the germline V gene, CDR1 is MRHNA and CDR2 is SNTAGT. The CDR3 covers 16 residues. With V trimmed by 0 bases and J by 2 bases, 4 bases remained unmatched.

The chain has TRBV6-6 and TRBJ1-1; perhaps TRBD1 as D (5 bases). The V end was cut by 6 bases, the J end by 5 bases, with 22 bases between. This CDR3 is built from 16 residues. Germline CDR1 reads MNHNY; CDR2 reads SVGAGI (reference sequence). The CDR3 region is CASSKTLQGWDTEAFF. Written as DNA, the CDR3 is TGTGCCAGCAGCAAAACACTCCAGGGCTGGGATACTGAAGCTTTCTTT.

The CDR3 region is CASSQQGPSYEQYF. The CDR3 nucleotides are TGTGCCAGCAGCCAACAGGGGCCCTCCTACGAGCAGTACTTC. V and J are TRBV28 and TRBJ2-7; the match to TRBD1 covers 7 bases. Germline V gene data show CDR1 as MDHEN and CDR2 as SYDVKM. V lost 6 bases and J lost 0; bases outside the gene matches: 5. This CDR3 has 14 residues.

This chain links TRBV15 with TRBJ2-3, with D perhaps TRBD1 (5 bases). The CDR3 contains 13 residues. The V and J ends lost 1 base and 4 bases respectively, with 6 bases between them. CDR1 and CDR2 (germline): LNHNV, YYDKDF (reference sequence). CDR3 loop: CATSRAGSDTQYF. CDR3 DNA sequence: TGTGCCACCAGCAGAGCAGGGTCAGATACGCAGTATTTT.

The chain is built from TRBV6-5 and TRBJ2-1, with TRBD1 identical over 8 bases. This CDR3 has 15 residues. V lost 2 bases, J lost 6 bases, and 6 bases stayed unmatched. Germline V gene sequence: CDR1 MNHEY, CDR2 SVGAGI. Here the CDR3 reads CASSYPGQGTNEQFF. The CDR3 DNA is TGTGCCAGCAGTTACCCAGGACAGGGAACCAATGAGCAGTTCTTC.

The rearrangement links TRBV6-1 to TRBJ2-7; 9 nucleotides align to TRBD1. This CDR3 has 17 amino acids. Trimming cost V 1 base and J 12 bases; bases outside gene matches: 19. Germline assignment: CDR1 MNHNS and CDR2 SASEGT. DNA of the CDR3: TGTGCCAGCAGTGAAGTTTTTAGGACAGGGGCTTCTCAATGGGGGTACTTC. Translating gives CASSEVFRTGASQWGYF.

This clone has only a few counts. The rearrangement links TRBV10-1 to TRBJ2-2; the match to TRBD2 covers 14 bases. J gave up 3 bases and V 8 bases, and 5 bases lay outside the gene matches. The germline V gene encodes CDR1 WNHNN and CDR2 SYGVQD (reference sequence). The CDR3 is 16 residues long. CDR3 amino acids: CASGWGLAGDTGELFF. The CDR3 coding sequence is TGCGCCAGCGGATGGGGACTAGCGGGAGACACCGGGGAGCTGTTTTTT.

The genes are TRBV4-3 and TRBJ2-3; D is uncertain. V lost 4 bases, J lost 0 bases, and 8 bases lay in between. In germline, CDR1 is LGHNA, CDR2 YSLEER. The CDR3 contains 14 residues. The CDR3 sequence is CASSLSVSTDTQYF. The CDR3 DNA is TGCGCCAGCAGCCTATCAGTGAGCACAGATACGCAGTATTTT.

This chain connects TRBV7-9 to TRBJ2-5, with 7 positions matching TRBD1. The closer fit of TRBJ2-7 to the DNA end suggests the J call may be wrong. Germline loops: CDR1 SEHNR, CDR2 FQNEAQ (reference sequence). This CDR3 region has 16 residues. CDR3 in amino acids: CASSLVGQGDSYEQYF. DNA for the CDR3: TGTGCCAGCAGCTTAGTAGGCCAGGGGGATAGCTACGAGCAGTACTTC.

The chain is built from TRBV2 and TRBJ2-5, with 8 bases aligning to TRBD2. With V trimmed by 0 bases and J by 0 bases, 3 bases remained unmatched. Germline CDR1 and CDR2: SNHLY and FYNNEI. The CDR3 loop spans 16 amino acids. The chain's CDR3 is CASSEALAGNQETQYF. CDR3 coding DNA: TGTGCCAGCAGTGAAGCGCTAGCGGGTAACCAAGAGACCCAGTACTTC. Full variable domain (remainder filled in from reference TRBV2 and TRBJ2-5): EPEVTQTPSHQVTQMGQEVILRCVPISNHLYFYWYRQILGQKVEFLVSFYNNEISEKSEIFDDQFSVERPDGSNFTLKIRSTKLEDSAMYFCASSEALAGNQETQYFGPGTRLLVL.

V usage is TRBV18 and J usage is TRBJ1-1, with a tentative D call TRBD1 (5 bases). Germline lookup yields CDR1 KGHSH and CDR2 LQKENI. The CDR3 totals 14 residues. Between the trimmed V and J ends, which lost 4 bases and 1 base, there was a span of 10 bases. The chain's CDR3 is CASSLDSRNTEAFF. Here the CDR3 DNA reads TGTGCCAGCTCACTTGACAGTAGGAACACTGAAGCTTTCTTT.

The chain has TRBV18 and TRBJ1-4; D not resolved. This CDR3 contains 14 residues. V dropped 2 bases and J dropped 7 bases, with 11 bases sitting between them. The germline gives CDR1 KGHSH, CDR2 LQKENI. CDR3 sequence reads: CASSPGTAGEKLFF. For the CDR3, the DNA is TGTGCCAGCTCACCAGGTACAGCGGGTGAAAAACTGTTTTTT.

The V gene is TRBV25-1, the J gene TRBJ2-7; the match to TRBD1 covers 7 bases. This CDR3 contains 13 residues. The germline V gene encodes CDR1 MGHDK and CDR2 SYGVNS. J lost 3 bases, V lost 11 bases, and 10 bases had no gene match. The CDR3 region has the DNA TGTGCCGAAAGGGAGACAGGGTACTACGAGCAGTACTTC. Its translation: CAERETGYYEQYF.

This clone showed up just a few times. V gene TRBV5-1 combines with J gene TRBJ1-1, with TRBD1 matching 12 bases. Germline V gene sequence: CDR1 SGHRS, CDR2 YFSETQ. V gave up 2 bases and J gave up 10 bases; unmatched junction bases: 9. The CDR3 contains 15 residues. The CDR3, as DNA: TGCGCCAGCAGCTTAAGTACGGGACAGGGGGCGCGAGCTTTCTTT. Protein product: CASSLSTGQGARAFF.

The chain combines TRBV28 with TRBJ1-5, with a tentative D call TRBD1 (5 bases). CDR1 and CDR2 (germline): MDHEN, SYDVKM. V was clipped by 3 bases and J by 2 bases, with 8 bases between them. The CDR3 totals 14 residues. The CDR3 region has the DNA TGTGCCAGCAGTTTCCCGACAGGCAATCAGCCCCAGCATTTT. This gives the protein CASSFPTGNQPQHF.

The chain combines TRBV4-2 with TRBJ2-5; a weak D match, TRBD2 (6 bases). V was trimmed by 0 bases and J by 3 bases, leaving 8 bases between them. This CDR3 is built from 14 residues. Germline lookup yields CDR1 LGHNA and CDR2 YNFKEQ. The CDR3 protein is CASSQEGGEETQYF. The CDR3 DNA follows: TGTGCCAGCAGCCAAGAAGGCGGGGAAGAGACCCAGTACTTC.

This clone turned up a few times. The V call is TRBV19, the J call TRBJ2-3; TRBD2 agrees at 8 bases. With V trimmed by 7 bases and J by 0 bases, 3 bases remained unmatched. There are 14 residues in the CDR3. Germline loops: CDR1 LNHDA, CDR2 SQIVND (reference sequence). CDR3 protein: CASKASGSTDTQYF. The CDR3 nucleotides are TGTGCCAGTAAGGCTAGCGGGAGCACAGATACGCAGTATTTT.

The gene calls are TRBV5-1 and TRBJ2-7; D call uncertain. The CDR3 contains 12 residues. The germline V gene encodes CDR1 SGHRS and CDR2 YFSETQ. V shed 4 bases and J shed 1 base, with 6 bases lying between them. Written as DNA, the CDR3 is TGCGCCAGCAGCGAACAGTCCTACGAGCAGTACTTC. Translation gives CASSEQSYEQYF.

This chain connects TRBV5-8 to TRBJ2-7, with D unresolved. The CDR3 is 15 residues long. CDR1 is SGHTS and CDR2 is YDEGEE in the germline V gene. V lost 2 bases, J lost 7 bases, and 19 bases lay in between. CDR3 protein: CASSFPQLPTREQYF. Here the CDR3 DNA reads TGTGCCAGCAGCTTTCCTCAACTGCCCACGCGGGAGCAGTACTTC.

On this clone: Relative to the germline gene, one junction end is altered; a read error may explain this. This chain joins TRBV7-7 and TRBJ2-2; D unclear. This CDR3 has 15 amino acids. Looked up from germline, CDR1 is SSHAT and CDR2 is FNYEAQ (reference sequence). The chain's CDR3 is CASSLDATYTGELFF. CDR3 in DNA: TGTGCTAGCAGCTTAGATGCGACTTACACCGGGGAGCTGTTTTTT.

The chain recombines TRBV9 with TRBJ2-3, with 7 nucleotides matching TRBD2. Germline V gene sequence: CDR1 SGDLS, CDR2 YYNGEE. Trimming at V came to 5 bases and at J to 3 bases, leaving 12 bases not matched to a gene. CDR3 length equals 16 residues. The CDR3 sequence: CASSATVGGTTDTQYF. The CDR3 coding sequence is TGTGCCAGCAGTGCAACGGTGGGGGGGACGACAGATACGCAGTATTTT. The variable domain in full, with the rest retrieved from reference TRBV9 and TRBJ2-3, is DSGVTQTPKHLITATGQRVTLRCSPRSGDLSVYWYQQSLDQGLQFLIQYYNGEERAKGNILERFSAQQFPDLHSELNLSSLELGDSALYFCASSATVGGTTDTQYFGPGTRLTVL.

The CDR3 DNA reads as TGCAGCGCCCCCCCCCAGGGGGCGAATCAGCCCCAGCATTTT. It codes for CSAPPQGANQPQHF. The rearrangement uses TRBV29-1 and TRBJ1-5, with 8 bases lining up with TRBD1. Germline trimming cut 7 bases from V and 4 bases from J; bases unmatched to any gene: 9. Germline V gene lookup returns CDR1 SQVTM and CDR2 ANQGSEA. The CDR3 consists of 14 residues.

The V gene is TRBV7-3, the J gene TRBJ2-5; 12 bases agree with TRBD2. Trimming cost V 1 base and J 5 bases; bases outside gene matches: 17. In germline, CDR1 is SGHTA, CDR2 FQGTGA. The CDR3 has 20 amino acids. This chain's CDR3 is CASSLMGASGRAISGETQYF. The CDR3 nucleotides read TGTGCCAGCAGCTTAATGGGGGCTAGCGGGAGGGCCATCTCCGGGGAGACCCAGTACTTC.

This clone was found once. This chain connects TRBV19 to TRBJ2-2; 10 bases line up with TRBD2. The CDR3 has 16 amino acids. Germline loops: CDR1 LNHDA, CDR2 SQIVND (reference sequence). The junction had 9 bases not matched to a gene; V was cut back by 6 bases and J by 5 bases. The CDR3, as DNA: TGTGCCAGTAGCCCCCGGGCTAGCGGGAGTACCGGGGAGCTGTTTTTT. Protein product: CASSPRASGSTGELFF.

This chain connects TRBV13 to TRBJ1-2, with TRBD1 as a possible D gene (6 bases). Germline-derived CDR1 and CDR2 are PRHDT and FYEKMQ (reference sequence). The CDR3 length is 15 residues. The V gene lost 6 bases and the J gene lost 4 bases, with 18 bases spanning the gap. The CDR3 protein is CASRQKGEGFYGYTF. CDR3 DNA: TGTGCCAGCAGGCAGAAGGGGGAAGGGTTCTATGGCTACACCTTC.

V usage is TRBV6-6 and J usage is TRBJ2-5; TRBD2 matches at 14 bases. Trimming cost V 2 bases and J 11 bases; bases outside gene matches: 7. This CDR3 is 15 amino acids long. Germline V gives CDR1 MNHNY, CDR2 SVGAGI (reference sequence). CDR3 coding DNA: TGTGCCAGCAGTTACCTGACTAGCGGGGGGGGAGAGCAGTACTTC. As protein: CASSYLTSGGGEQYF.

This rearrangement joins TRBV6-1 to TRBJ1-5; 9 positions match TRBD1. The CDR3 is 17 amino acids. V shed 3 bases, J shed 3 bases, and the junction held 9 bases outside the gene matches. Germline lookup yields CDR1 MNHNS and CDR2 SASEGT. DNA for the CDR3: TGTGCCAGCAGTGATTTTTCCGGGACAGGGTTCAATCAGCCCCAGCATTTT. It translates to CASSDFSGTGFNQPQHF.